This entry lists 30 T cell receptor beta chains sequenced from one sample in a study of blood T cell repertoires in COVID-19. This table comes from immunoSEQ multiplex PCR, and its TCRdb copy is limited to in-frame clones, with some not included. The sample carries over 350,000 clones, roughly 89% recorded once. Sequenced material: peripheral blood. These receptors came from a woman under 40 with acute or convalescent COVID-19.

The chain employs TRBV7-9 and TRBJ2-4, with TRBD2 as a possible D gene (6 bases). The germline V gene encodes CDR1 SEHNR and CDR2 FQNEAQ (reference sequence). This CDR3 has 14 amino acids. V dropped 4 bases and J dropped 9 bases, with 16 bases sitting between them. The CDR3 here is CASSSRAHGGIQYF. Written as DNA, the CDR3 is TGTGCCAGCAGCTCCCGGGCCCACGGGGGCATTCAGTACTTC.

The CDR3 nucleotides are TGTGCCAGCAGAGACTCCGGGACAAACTACGAGCAGTACTTC. As protein: CASRDSGTNYEQYF. The gene calls are TRBV28 and TRBJ2-7; a weak D match, TRBD1 (6 bases). Looked up from germline, CDR1 is MDHEN and CDR2 is SYDVKM. This CDR3 has 14 amino acids. V lost 6 bases, J lost 3 bases, and 15 bases lay in between.

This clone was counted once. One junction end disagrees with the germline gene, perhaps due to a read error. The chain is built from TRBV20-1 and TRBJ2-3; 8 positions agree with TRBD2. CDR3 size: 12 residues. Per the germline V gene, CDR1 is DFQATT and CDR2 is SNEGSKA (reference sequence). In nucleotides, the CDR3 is TGCAGTGCTAGTCGGGGGGGTTCCCTGGGCAATTTT. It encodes CSASRGGSLGNF.

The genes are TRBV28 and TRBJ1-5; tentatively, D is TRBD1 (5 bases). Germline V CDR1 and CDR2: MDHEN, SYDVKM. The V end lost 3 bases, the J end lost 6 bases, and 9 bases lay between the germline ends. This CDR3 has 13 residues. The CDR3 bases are TGTGCCAGCAGTTTGCAGGGCACTCAGCCCCAGCATTTT. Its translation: CASSLQGTQPQHF.

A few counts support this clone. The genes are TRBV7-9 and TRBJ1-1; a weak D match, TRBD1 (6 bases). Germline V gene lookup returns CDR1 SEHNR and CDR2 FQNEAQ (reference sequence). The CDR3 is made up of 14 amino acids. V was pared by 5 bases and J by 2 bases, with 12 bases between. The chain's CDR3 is CASSVGQINTEAFF. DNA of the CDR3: TGTGCCAGCAGCGTTGGACAGATTAACACTGAAGCTTTCTTT.

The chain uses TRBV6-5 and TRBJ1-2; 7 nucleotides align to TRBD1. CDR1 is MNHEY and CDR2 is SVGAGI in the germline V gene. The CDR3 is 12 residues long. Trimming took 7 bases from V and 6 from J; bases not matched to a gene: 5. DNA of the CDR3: TGTGCCAGCATTTCGACAGGGAATGGCTACACCTTC. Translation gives CASISTGNGYTF.

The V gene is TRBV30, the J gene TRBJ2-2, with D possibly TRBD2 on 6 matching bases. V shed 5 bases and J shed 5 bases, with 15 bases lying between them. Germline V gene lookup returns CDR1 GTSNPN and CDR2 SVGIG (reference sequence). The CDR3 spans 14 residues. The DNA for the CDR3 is TGTGCCTGGTCCCGTGGGGGGAGGACCGGGGAGCTGTTTTTT. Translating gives CAWSRGGRTGELFF.

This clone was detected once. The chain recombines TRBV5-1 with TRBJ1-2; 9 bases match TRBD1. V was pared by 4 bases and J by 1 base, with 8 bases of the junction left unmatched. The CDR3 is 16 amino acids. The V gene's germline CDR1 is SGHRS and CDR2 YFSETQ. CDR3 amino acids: CASSTRDREGNYGYTF. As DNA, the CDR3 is TGCGCCAGCAGCACCCGGGACAGGGAGGGTAACTATGGCTACACCTTC.

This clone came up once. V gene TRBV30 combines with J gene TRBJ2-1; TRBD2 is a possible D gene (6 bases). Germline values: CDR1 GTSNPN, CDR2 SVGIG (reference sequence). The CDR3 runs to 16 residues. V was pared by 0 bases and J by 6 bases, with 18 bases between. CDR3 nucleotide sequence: TGTGCCTGGAGTGTTTTTGGGCCGGGGGAGATCAATGAGCAGTTCTTC. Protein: CAWSVFGPGEINEQFF.

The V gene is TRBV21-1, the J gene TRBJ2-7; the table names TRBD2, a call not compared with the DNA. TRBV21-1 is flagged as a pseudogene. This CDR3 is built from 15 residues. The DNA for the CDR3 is TGTGCCAGCAGCAAAGAGTGGACTGACTCCTACGAGCAGTACTTC. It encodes CASSKEWTDSYEQYF.

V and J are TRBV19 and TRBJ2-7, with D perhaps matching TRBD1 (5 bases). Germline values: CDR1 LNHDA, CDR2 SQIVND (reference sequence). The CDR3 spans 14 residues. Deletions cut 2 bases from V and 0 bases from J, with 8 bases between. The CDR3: CASSIQGSSYEQYF. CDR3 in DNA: TGTGCCAGTAGTATACAGGGTAGCTCCTACGAGCAGTACTTC.

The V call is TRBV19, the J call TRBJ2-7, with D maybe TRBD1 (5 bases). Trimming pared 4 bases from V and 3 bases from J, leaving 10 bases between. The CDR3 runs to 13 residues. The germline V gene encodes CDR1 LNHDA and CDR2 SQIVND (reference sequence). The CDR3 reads CASSTYDSYEQYF. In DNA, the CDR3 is TGTGCCAGTAGTACCTATGACAGCTACGAGCAGTACTTC.

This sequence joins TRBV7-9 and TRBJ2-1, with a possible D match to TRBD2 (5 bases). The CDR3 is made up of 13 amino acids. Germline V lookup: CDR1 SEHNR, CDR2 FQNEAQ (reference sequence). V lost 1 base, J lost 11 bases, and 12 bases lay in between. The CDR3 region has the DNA TGTGCCAGCAGCTTAGAAGGTTACGGGAAGCAGTTCTTC. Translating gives CASSLEGYGKQFF.

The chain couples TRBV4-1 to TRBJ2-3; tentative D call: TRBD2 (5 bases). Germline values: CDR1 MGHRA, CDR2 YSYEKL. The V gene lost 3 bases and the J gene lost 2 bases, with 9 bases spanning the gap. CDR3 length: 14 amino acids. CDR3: CASSQRLTTDTQYF. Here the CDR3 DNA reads TGCGCCAGCAGCCAGCGACTAACCACAGATACGCAGTATTTT.

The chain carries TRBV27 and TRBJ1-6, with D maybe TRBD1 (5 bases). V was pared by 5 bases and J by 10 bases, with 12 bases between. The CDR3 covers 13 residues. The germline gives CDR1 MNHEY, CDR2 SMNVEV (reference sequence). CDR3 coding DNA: TGTGCCAGCAGTCCGACCCCAGGGTCACCCCTCCACTTT. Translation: CASSPTPGSPLHF.

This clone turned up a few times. The CDR3 sequence: CASRDDRAGQPQHF. In DNA form, the CDR3 reads TGTGCCAGCAGGGACGACAGGGCCGGACAGCCCCAGCATTTT. The rearrangement joins TRBV28 to TRBJ1-5; TRBD1 aligns across 7 bases. This CDR3 has 14 residues. The V gene's germline CDR1 is MDHEN and CDR2 SYDVKM. Trimming took 6 bases from V and 7 from J; bases not matched to a gene: 9.

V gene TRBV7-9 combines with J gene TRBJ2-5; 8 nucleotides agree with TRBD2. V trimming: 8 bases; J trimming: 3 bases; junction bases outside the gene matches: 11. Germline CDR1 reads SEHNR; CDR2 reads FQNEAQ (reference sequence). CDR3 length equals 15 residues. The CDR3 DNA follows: TGTGCCAGCGCTGGGGTAGCGGGAACCAAAGAGACCCAGTACTTC. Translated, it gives CASAGVAGTKETQYF.

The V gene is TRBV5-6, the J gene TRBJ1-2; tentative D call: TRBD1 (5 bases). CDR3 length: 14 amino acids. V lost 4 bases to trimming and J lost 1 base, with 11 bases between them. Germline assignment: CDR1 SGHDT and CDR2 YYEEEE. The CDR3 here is CASSDRQRNYGYTF. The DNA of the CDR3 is TGTGCCAGCAGCGATCGACAGCGTAACTATGGCTACACCTTC.

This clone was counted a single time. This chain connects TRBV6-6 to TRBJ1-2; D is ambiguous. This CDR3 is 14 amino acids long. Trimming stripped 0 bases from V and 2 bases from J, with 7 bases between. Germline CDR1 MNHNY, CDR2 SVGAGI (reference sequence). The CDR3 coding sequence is TGTGCCAGCAGTTACTCGGGCCAGAACTATGGCTACACCTTC. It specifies CASSYSGQNYGYTF.

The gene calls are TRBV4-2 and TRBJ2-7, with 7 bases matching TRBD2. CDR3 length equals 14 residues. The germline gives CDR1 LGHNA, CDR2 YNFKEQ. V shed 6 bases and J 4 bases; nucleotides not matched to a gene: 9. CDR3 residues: CASSLDGEGYEQYF. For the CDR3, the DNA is TGTGCCAGCAGTCTAGACGGGGAGGGGTACGAGCAGTACTTC.

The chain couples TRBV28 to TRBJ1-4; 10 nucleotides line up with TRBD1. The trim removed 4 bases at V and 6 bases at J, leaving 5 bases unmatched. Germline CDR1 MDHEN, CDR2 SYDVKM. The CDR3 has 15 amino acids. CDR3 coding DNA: TGTGCCAGCAGTTCTACCGGGACAGGGGATGAAAAACTGTTTTTT. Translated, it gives CASSSTGTGDEKLFF.

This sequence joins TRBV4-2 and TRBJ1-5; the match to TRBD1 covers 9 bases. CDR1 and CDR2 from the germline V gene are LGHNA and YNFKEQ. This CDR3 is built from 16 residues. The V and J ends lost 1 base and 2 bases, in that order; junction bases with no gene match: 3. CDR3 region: CASSQGDRVGNQPQHF. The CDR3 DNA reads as TGTGCCAGCAGCCAAGGGGACAGGGTAGGCAATCAGCCCCAGCATTTT.

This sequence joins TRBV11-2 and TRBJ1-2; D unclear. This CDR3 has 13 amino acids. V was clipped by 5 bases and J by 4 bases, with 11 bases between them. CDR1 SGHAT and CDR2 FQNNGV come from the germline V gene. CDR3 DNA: TGTGCCAGCAGCCCACTCGGTGGCTATGGCTACACCTTC. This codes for CASSPLGGYGYTF.

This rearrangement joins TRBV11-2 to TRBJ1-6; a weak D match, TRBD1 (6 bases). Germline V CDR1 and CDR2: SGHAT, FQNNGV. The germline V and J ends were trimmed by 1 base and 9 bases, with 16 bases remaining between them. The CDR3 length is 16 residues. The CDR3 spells CASSLGIQGVRSPLHF. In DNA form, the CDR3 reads TGTGCCAGCAGCTTAGGGATACAGGGTGTCCGTTCACCCCTCCACTTT.

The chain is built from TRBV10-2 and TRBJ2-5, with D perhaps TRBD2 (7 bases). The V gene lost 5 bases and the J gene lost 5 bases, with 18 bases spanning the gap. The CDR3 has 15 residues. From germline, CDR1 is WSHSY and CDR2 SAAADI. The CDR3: CASSSVGGAGETQYF. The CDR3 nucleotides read TGCGCCAGCAGTAGCGTTGGGGGGGCGGGCGAGACCCAGTACTTC.

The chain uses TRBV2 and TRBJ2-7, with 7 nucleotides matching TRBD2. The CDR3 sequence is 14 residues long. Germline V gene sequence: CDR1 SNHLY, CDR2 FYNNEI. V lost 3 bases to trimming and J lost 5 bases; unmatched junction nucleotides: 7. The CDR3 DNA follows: TGTGCCAGCAGTGAGGGGGGGTCTGTCAACGAGCAGTACTTC. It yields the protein CASSEGGSVNEQYF.

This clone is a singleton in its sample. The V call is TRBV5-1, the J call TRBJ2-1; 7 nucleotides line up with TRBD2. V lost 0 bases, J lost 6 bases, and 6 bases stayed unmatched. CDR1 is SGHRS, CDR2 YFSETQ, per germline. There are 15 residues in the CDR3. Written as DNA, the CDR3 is TGCGCCAGCAGCTTGGTCGGCGGGGGACCCAATGAGCAGTTCTTC. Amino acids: CASSLVGGGPNEQFF.

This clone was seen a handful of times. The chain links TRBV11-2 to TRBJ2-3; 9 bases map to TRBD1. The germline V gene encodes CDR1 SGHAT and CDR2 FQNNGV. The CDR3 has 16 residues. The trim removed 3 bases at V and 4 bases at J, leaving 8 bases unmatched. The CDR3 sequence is CASSFLGTGKADTQYF. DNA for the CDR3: TGTGCCAGCAGCTTCCTAGGGACAGGGAAGGCAGATACGCAGTATTTT.

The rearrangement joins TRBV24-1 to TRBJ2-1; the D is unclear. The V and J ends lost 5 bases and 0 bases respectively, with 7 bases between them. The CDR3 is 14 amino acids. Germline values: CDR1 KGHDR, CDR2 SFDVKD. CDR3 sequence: CATSAPGSYNEQFF. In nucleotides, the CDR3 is TGTGCCACCAGTGCCCCGGGCTCCTACAATGAGCAGTTCTTC.

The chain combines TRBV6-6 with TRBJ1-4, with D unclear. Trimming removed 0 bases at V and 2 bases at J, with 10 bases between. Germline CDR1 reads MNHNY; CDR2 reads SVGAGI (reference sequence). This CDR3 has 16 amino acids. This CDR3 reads CASSYSLGRTNEKLFF. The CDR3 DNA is TGTGCCAGCAGTTACTCACTGGGGAGGACTAATGAAAAACTGTTTTTT.